This T cell receptor beta chain was sequenced during a study of regulatory T cells in long-lasting Graves disease. Study-wide results and caveats: With under 3,500 shared public clonotypes, persistent patients exceeded new patients, who shared about a thousand.

Both iRepertoire HTBI primers and Arm-PCR of CDR3 regions were used to build the TCR beta libraries. Each CDR3 protein is one row after TCRdb ran MiXCR on the multiplex PCR reads. The sample lists a few hundred thousand distinct CDR3 sequences; 12% were seen once. The CDR3 contains 16 residues. V was pared by 1 base and J by 0 bases, with 9 bases between. The germline V gene has CDR1 MNHNS and CDR2 SASEGT. This clonotype was seen only a few times. No antigen is known for it. Time point here: newly diagnosed GD, antithyroid drugs for less than 3 months. Construction of the TCR library relied on RNA isolated from PBMCs. These sequences were also reported in another study, on T cells in Graves' hyperthyroidism and ophthalmopathy. Per that study: Researchers barred patients who had uncontrolled infection, other autoimmune disease, pregnancy or lactation. Blood shared most expanded thyroid clonotypes above 0.001. Ophthalmopathy, as predicted by the model, came a median about six months after the prediction.

The J gene is TRBJ1-4, the V gene TRBV6-1; no reliable D call. This clonotype originated in a woman between 18 and 29 years old with Graves disease. This material consisted of peripheral blood mononuclear cells (PBMCs), taken at new diagnosis, from a patient treated with antithyroid drugs. CDR3 region: CASSEGGVATNEKLFF. In DNA form, the CDR3 reads TGTGCCAGCAGTGAAGGCGGGGTTGCAACTAATGAAAAACTGTTTTTT.